The clone carrying this TCR beta chain was counted only a few times. Germline V gene lookup returns CDR1 MDHEN and CDR2 SYDVKM. The CDR3 runs to 19 residues. With 10 bases clipped from V and 0 bases from J, the junction kept 18 bases outside the gene matches. The data stem from a study of response to subunit inactivated influenza vaccine. TCRdb re-derived calls from the RT-PCR reads in MiXCR, one entry per CDR3 protein. The sample holds some 540,000 distinct CDR3 sequences, under 25% seen once. The same data also contributed to another study, on T cells expressing NK-cell markers. That paper notes: The cDNA for TCR beta came from 5'RACE template switching with UMIs. TCR beta repertoires came from sorted CD3+CD56+NKG2C+, CD3+CD56+NKG2C- and CD3+CD56-NKG2C+ T cells. A range of 1.0-7.0% of CD8+ T cells consisted of dominant NKG2C+ clonotypes in about six donors. Once again these clonotypes came out on top in the CD3+CD56-NKG2C+ fraction of a few donors. Whether the expanded NKG2C+ T cell clones recognized HCMV remained unclear.

The clonotype comes from a man aged 45-65 years who received an inactivated influenza vaccine. The V call is TRBV28, the J call TRBJ2-1, with 10 positions matching TRBD2. Sequences were derived from CD4+ T cells sorted from PBMCs, sampled about 11 days after vaccination. The CDR3 region is CATLGQSRIAGGSYNEQFF. The CDR3 coding sequence is TGTGCCACCTTAGGACAGAGTCGAATAGCGGGAGGCTCCTACAATGAGCAGTTCTTC.